The present T cell receptor beta chain was sequenced within a study of T cells in Graves' hyperthyroidism and ophthalmopathy. Amplified TCR beta CDR3 regions came from RNA transcripts. HTBI primers were used for first-round RT-PCR of the TCR CDR3. TCRdb redid the calling of the multiplex PCR reads with MiXCR, one entry per CDR3 protein. The top ten hold around 30% of the sample, which has about 260,000 distinct CDR3 sequences, about 15% seen once. Inclusion characteristics of ophthalmopathy patients comprised a Clinical Activity Score of at least 3, a NOSPECS grade of at least 4, and duration under 3 months. PBMCs came from over 8.5 ml fresh peripheral blood. This CDR3 is built from 17 residues. Germline loops: CDR1 SQVTM, CDR2 ANQGSEA. The V gene end was trimmed by 3 bases and the J gene end by 5 bases; junction bases not matched to a gene: 7. This clonotype has more than one count but fewer than ten. The antigen is not known.

General observations from the study: Classification by a 13 V-J model distinguished ophthalmopathy from stable hyperthyroidism. Most thyroid clonotypes expanded above 0.001 appeared in blood too.

The TCR comes from a woman between 18 and 30 years old with Graves' ophthalmopathy. The J gene is TRBJ2-1, the V gene TRBV29-1; TRBD2 aligns across 16 bases. Sequences were obtained from blood. CDR3 in DNA: TGCAGCGTTGACGGGACTAGCGGGGGGGATTCCCACAATGAGCAGTTCTTC. Protein sequence: CSVDGTSGGDSHNEQFF.